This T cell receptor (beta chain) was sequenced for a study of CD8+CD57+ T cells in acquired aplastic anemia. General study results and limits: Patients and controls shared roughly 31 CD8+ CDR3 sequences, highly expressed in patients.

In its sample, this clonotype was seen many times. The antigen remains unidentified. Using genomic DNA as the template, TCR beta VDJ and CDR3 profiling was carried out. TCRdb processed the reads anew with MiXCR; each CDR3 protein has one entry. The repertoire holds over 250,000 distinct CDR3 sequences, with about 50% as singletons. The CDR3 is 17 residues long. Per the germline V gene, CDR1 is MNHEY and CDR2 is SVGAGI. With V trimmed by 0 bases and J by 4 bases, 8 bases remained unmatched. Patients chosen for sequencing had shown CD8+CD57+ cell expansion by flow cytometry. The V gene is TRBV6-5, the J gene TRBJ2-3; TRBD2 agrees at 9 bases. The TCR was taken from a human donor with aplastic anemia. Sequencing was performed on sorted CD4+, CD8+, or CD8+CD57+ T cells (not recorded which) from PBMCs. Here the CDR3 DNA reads TGTGCCAGCAGTTACTCGCCCCCGACTAGCGGCGCAGATACGCAGTATTTT. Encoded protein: CASSYSPPTSGADTQYF.